One and the same sample provided the 5 T cell receptor beta chains below, sequenced in a study of molecular identifiers for immune sequencing clone quantification. Via MiXCR, TCRdb re-called the PCR reads, giving one row per CDR3 protein. This sample has over 85,000 distinct CDR3 sequences; roughly a fifth occur once, and the top ten carry approximately 1%. Sequenced material: naive CD8+ T cells from blood, with Jurkat cell RNA spiked in. The subset denotes: FACS-sorted CD8+CD4-CCR7+CD45RA+ naive T cells. All receptors come from a human donor in good health. Some libraries in this study had Jurkat cell RNA spiked in.

With regard to this clonotype: The conserved closing phenylalanine or tryptophan is absent in this CDR3, likely reflecting a read error. No DNA is shown, since the ends of the CDR3 on it are uncertain; the CDR3 is the one TCRdb lists. The chain combines TRBV30 with TRBJ1-1. Germline V gives CDR1 GTSNPN, CDR2 SVGIG (reference sequence). The CDR3 extends over 13 residues, inclusive of both ends. CDR3 in amino acids: CAWSLTISAEALS.

This clonotype was picked up one time. This may stem from a read error, because a much larger clone lies one nucleotide away. The V and J genes are TRBV5-3 and TRBJ2-7; TRBD1 or TRBD2 may be the D gene (6 bases each). TRBV5-3 is sorted into the ORF group, with uncertain function. V was trimmed by 8 bases and J by 3 bases, leaving 18 bases between them. The CDR3 length is 14 residues. The CDR3, as DNA: TGTGCCAGCGGCTTGGAGGGGGGCCACTACGAGCAGTACTTC. Protein sequence: CASGLEGGHYEQYF.

This clonotype was seen many times. CDR3 sequence: CASSSRSGANVLTF. In DNA, the CDR3 is TGTGCCAGCAGCTCAAGGTCTGGGGCCAACGTCCTGACTTTC. This sequence joins TRBV7-6 and TRBJ2-6; D not certain. V lost 4 bases and J 1 base, leaving 5 bases between the germline ends. CDR3 size: 14 residues. Germline V gene data show CDR1 as SGHVS and CDR2 as FNYEAQ.

This clonotype occurred a few times. The chain carries TRBV29-1 and TRBJ2-7; D is unresolved. Germline values: CDR1 SQVTM, CDR2 ANQGSEA. CDR3 length: 12 residues. V was shortened by 4 bases and J by 1 base, with 8 bases between the two germline ends. The CDR3 DNA is TGCAGCGTTGTCGCAGATTCCTACGAGCAGTACTTC. This gives the protein CSVVADSYEQYF.

This clonotype was seen repeatedly, ten times or more. The CDR3 sequence: CASSILGGGETDTQYF. The CDR3 DNA reads TGTGCCAGCAGTATCCTCGGGGGGGGGGAAACAGATACGCAGTATTTT. V usage is TRBV12-3 or TRBV12-4 and J usage is TRBJ2-3; 8 positions match TRBD2. The J segment lost 3 bases and the V segment lost 5 bases, leaving 10 bases of the junction unmatched. The CDR3 consists of 16 residues.